These 12 T cell receptor beta chains were all obtained from the same sample, sequenced in a study of Ad26.COV2.S vaccination and SARS-CoV-2 variants. Sequencing used immunoSEQ multiplex PCR; TCRdb keeps in-frame clones, though not all of them. This repertoire shows roughly 320,000 clones, roughly 91% found once; its top ten account for about 3.4%. Treatment given: 15 to 20 received Ad26.COV2.S at low or high dose, single or two shots; roughly five received placebo; per-sample allocation not given. The investigators took samples on day 63 after the first vaccine or placebo injection. Sequenced here: peripheral blood, sampled in a trial of Ad26.COV2.S vaccine versus placebo. These receptors were taken from a person aged 18-60 years who received the Ad26.COV2.S COVID-19 vaccine or a placebo.

The J gene is TRBJ1-2, the V gene TRBV18; 10 nucleotides line up with TRBD1. The V segment lost 5 bases and the J segment 2 bases; nucleotides outside the gene matches: 2. This CDR3 has 14 residues. The V gene's germline CDR1 is KGHSH and CDR2 LQKENI. This CDR3 is CASSAGQGNYGYTF. CDR3 DNA: TGTGCCAGCTCAGCGGGACAGGGGAACTATGGCTACACCTTC.

The J gene is TRBJ2-7, the V gene TRBV11-2; 9 bases fit TRBD1. CDR1 is SGHAT and CDR2 is FQNNGV in the germline V gene. V lost 10 bases and J lost 3; bases outside the gene matches: 7. The CDR3 consists of 13 residues. The CDR3, as DNA: TGTGCCACCTCCCAGGACAGGGGCTACGAGCAGTACTTC. Translating gives CATSQDRGYEQYF.

The chain joins TRBV5-4 to TRBJ2-7; D possibly corresponds to TRBD2 (5 bases). This CDR3 spans 16 amino acids. Germline lookup yields CDR1 SGHNT and CDR2 YYREEE (reference sequence). The V and J ends lost 2 bases and 2 bases respectively, with 17 bases between them. In DNA, the CDR3 is TGTGCCAGCAGCTTCGGGAACAACCCGGTCACCTACGAGCAGTACTTC. Translating it yields CASSFGNNPVTYEQYF.

The rearrangement links TRBV24-1 to TRBJ2-1; D may be TRBD1 or TRBD2 (5 bases each). The CDR3 runs to 15 residues. Trimming stripped 2 bases from V and 7 bases from J, with 14 bases between. The germline CDR1 and CDR2 sequences are KGHDR and SFDVKD. The CDR3 DNA reads TGTGCCACCAGTGATTCCGGGACCCTCGGGAATGAGCAGTTCTTC. Translation gives CATSDSGTLGNEQFF.

The chain uses TRBV10-3 and TRBJ1-1; TRBD1 might be the D (5 bases). V lost 10 bases to trimming and J lost 0 bases, with 12 bases between them. Germline V gene sequence: CDR1 ENHRY, CDR2 SYGVKD. The CDR3 runs 13 residues. CDR3 loop: CATQGYMNTEAFF. The CDR3 DNA reads TGTGCCACGCAGGGATACATGAACACTGAAGCTTTCTTT.

CDR3 sequence: CASSLAPGLTYNEQFF. The CDR3 DNA is TGTGCCAGCAGCTTAGCTCCAGGGCTTACCTACAATGAGCAGTTCTTC. This chain connects TRBV11-2 to TRBJ2-1; a weak D match, TRBD1 (5 bases). Germline-derived CDR1 and CDR2 are SGHAT and FQNNGV. This CDR3 has 16 residues. Trimming pared 1 base from V and 2 bases from J, leaving 12 bases between.

V is TRBV4-2 and J is TRBJ1-5; weak D call: TRBD1 (5 bases). This CDR3 has 14 amino acids. Germline loops: CDR1 LGHNA, CDR2 YNFKEQ. V gave up 0 bases and J gave up 2 bases, with 5 bases separating them. CDR3 protein: CASSQEGGNQPQHF. The CDR3 nucleotides are TGTGCCAGCAGCCAAGAAGGGGGCAATCAGCCCCAGCATTTT.

The V gene is TRBV4-3, the J gene TRBJ2-1, with D maybe TRBD2 (5 bases). The V gene lost 4 bases and the J gene lost 6 bases, with 16 bases spanning the gap. CDR1 and CDR2 from the germline V gene are LGHNA and YSLEER. The CDR3 runs 15 residues. The CDR3: CASSPGGSWGNEQFF. The CDR3 coding sequence is TGCGCCAGCAGCCCTGGAGGTAGCTGGGGCAATGAGCAGTTCTTC.

The J gene is TRBJ2-7, the V gene TRBV5-4; no clear D gene. This CDR3 is built from 14 residues. In germline, CDR1 is SGHNT, CDR2 YYREEE (reference sequence). V was shortened by 1 base and J by 6 bases, with 14 bases between the two germline ends. DNA of the CDR3: TGTGCCAGCAGCTTGTATGGGGAAGGGCGCGAGCAGTACTTC. Its protein is CASSLYGEGREQYF.

The rearrangement joins TRBV12-5 to TRBJ2-3; D gene unclear. V was clipped by 8 bases and J by 0 bases, with 9 bases between them. Germline loops: CDR1 LGHNT, CDR2 FRNRAP. The CDR3 has 13 residues. The DNA of the CDR3 is TGTGCTAGTAACCCCGGAAGCACAGATACGCAGTATTTT. Translating it yields CASNPGSTDTQYF.

DNA for the CDR3: TGTGCCAGCAGCTTAGGGGACAGGGACGAGCAGTACTTC. Residues: CASSLGDRDEQYF. This sequence joins TRBV11-3 and TRBJ2-7, with 9 nucleotides matching TRBD1. This CDR3 spans 13 amino acids. CDR1 and CDR2 from the germline V gene are SGHNT and YENEEA. J lost 5 bases, V lost 1 base, and 0 bases had no gene match.

This clone is a singleton in its sample. V and J are TRBV27 and TRBJ2-3; TRBD2 might be the D (6 bases). The V and J ends lost 3 bases and 1 base respectively, with 14 bases between them. CDR1 MNHEY and CDR2 SMNVEV come from the germline V gene (reference sequence). The CDR3 runs 16 residues. CDR3 sequence: CASSFLGREGTDTQYF. For the CDR3, the DNA is TGTGCCAGCAGTTTTCTCGGCAGGGAGGGCACAGATACGCAGTATTTT.